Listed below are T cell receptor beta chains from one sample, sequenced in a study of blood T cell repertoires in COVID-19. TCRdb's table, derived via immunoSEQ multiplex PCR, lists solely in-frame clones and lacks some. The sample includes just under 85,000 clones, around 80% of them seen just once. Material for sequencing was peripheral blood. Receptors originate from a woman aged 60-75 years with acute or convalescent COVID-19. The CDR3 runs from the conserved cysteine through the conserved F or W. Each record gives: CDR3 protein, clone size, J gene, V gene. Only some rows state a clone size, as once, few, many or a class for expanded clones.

CDR3: CASSSLAGAGTGELFF
size: .
J: TRBJ2-2
V: TRBV7-2

CDR3: CASSLSTGPSSYNEQFF
size: .
J: TRBJ2-1
V: TRBV7-9

CDR3: CASSSPGQAGRVSGYTF
size: .
J: TRBJ1-2
V: TRBV27

CDR3: CAWSVLGRDAFF
size: .
J: TRBJ1-1
V: TRBV30

CDR3: CASSHSSSGSYNEQFF
size: .
J: TRBJ2-1
V: TRBV7-2

CDR3: CAIRDREVSPLHF
size: once
J: TRBJ1-6
V: TRBV7-8

CDR3: CASSAEQETQYF
size: .
J: TRBJ2-5
V: TRBV5-1

CDR3: CASSLSIQVSGANVLTF
size: .
J: TRBJ2-6
V: TRBV27

CDR3: CASSFGQNTEAFF
size: .
J: TRBJ1-1
V: TRBV9

CDR3: CAISEAAYSGANVLTF
size: once
J: TRBJ2-6
V: TRBV10-3

CDR3: CASSLLAGAEQYF
size: .
J: TRBJ2-7
V: TRBV7-2

CDR3: CASSLQTDTQYF
size: once
J: TRBJ2-3
V: TRBV5-1

CDR3: CATSRDPGRGNTIYF
size: .
J: TRBJ1-3
V: TRBV15